These 7 T cell receptor beta chains came from one sample sequenced in a study of CXCR3-negative and CXCR3-positive naive CD8 T cells. The TRB libraries of cDNA were built by UMI-labeled 5' RACE. TCRdb reworked the 5' RACE reads into one entry per CDR3 protein, no DNA. The data include tens of thousands of distinct CDR3 sequences; the top ten clones carry roughly 3.9%. Sequenced sample: naive CXCR3- CD8+ T cells from blood. Sample subset: CD45RO-CCR7+CD27+CD95- naive CD8+ T cells lacking CXCR3 (TNR3-). The receptors originated from a human donor in good health. Some clones in this sample may be carry-over from other donors' samples.

The chain employs TRBV12-3 or TRBV12-4 and TRBJ2-3; TCRdb designates TRBD1, a call that cannot be tested without DNA. The CDR3 is made up of 20 amino acids. CDR3 residues: CASSFPLMRPTEASTDTQYF.

The chain joins TRBV12-3 or TRBV12-4 to TRBJ2-7; TCRdb outputs TRBD1, but without DNA this stays unchecked. This CDR3 region has 15 residues. The CDR3 is CASSSLGDISYEQYF.

The rearrangement links TRBV11-3 to TRBJ1-1; TCRdb indicates TRBD1, and absent DNA this call remains unverified. Germline lookup yields CDR1 SGHNT and CDR2 YENEEA. The CDR3 loop spans 16 amino acids. The CDR3 reads CASSSRDRGMNTEAFF.

The chain joins TRBV5-4 to TRBJ2-1; TCRdb lists TRBD1, though no DNA is available to test this call. The germline CDR1 and CDR2 sequences are SGHNT and YYREEE (reference sequence). The CDR3 length is 17 residues. CDR3: CASSLAPVDSRSHEQFF.

The V gene is TRBV6-6, the J gene TRBJ1-4. Per the germline V gene, CDR1 is MNHNY and CDR2 is SVGAGI (reference sequence). CDR3 length: 14 amino acids. The CDR3 reads CASSLISTNEKLFF.

The chain uses TRBV14 and TRBJ2-3; the D gene TCRdb calls, TRBD2, cannot be checked with no DNA. The CDR3 totals 15 residues. Germline-derived CDR1 and CDR2 are SGHDN and FVKESK. The CDR3 loop is CASSHFSGVADTQYF.

This clonotype is labeled medium-sized based on frequency. The chain links TRBV4-3 to TRBJ1-2. The CDR3 consists of 14 residues. CDR1 is LGHNA, CDR2 YSLEER, per germline. CDR3 in amino acids: CASSQVGVEYGYTF.